This TCR beta chain came from a study of blood T cell repertoires in COVID-19. Study overall: Some COVID-19 samples were acute and others convalescent; all came from the United States, Italy and Spain. PBMCs, B-cell-depleted T cells, or T cells were the source of the cDNA or gDNA that made up the material.

Clones were read by immunoSEQ multiplex PCR, and TCRdb kept only the in-frame ones, dropping some. Here the sample spans just under 350,000 clones, roughly 90% being singletons. This sequence was found in a woman aged 70-85 years with COVID-19, enrolled during active disease. Sequencing used peripheral blood.

In nucleotides, the CDR3 is TGTGCCAGCGGTCGGACTAGCGGGGGGGTGCAGTACTTC. This translates into CASGRTSGGVQYF. The chain uses TRBV12-3 or TRBV12-4 and TRBJ2-7; TRBD2 matches 15 bases. V lost 8 bases, J lost 9 bases, and 5 bases stayed unmatched. This CDR3 has 13 residues.